This T cell receptor (beta chain) stems from a study of blood T cell repertoires in COVID-19. The CDR3 is made up of 17 amino acids. The trim removed 1 base at V and 8 bases at J, leaving 11 bases unmatched. Per the germline V gene, CDR1 is SGHDN and CDR2 is FVKESK. Per the study methods: For nucleated cells, counts were estimated from reference gene primer amplification. Clones were sequenced by immunoSEQ multiplex PCR, and TCRdb holds only the in-frame ones, with some missing. D and trimming come from the DNA, and the V and J calls and clone size come from that table. The table has approximately 180,000 clones, around 85% seen once.

Sample: peripheral blood. The chain recombines TRBV14 with TRBJ2-3; 11 nucleotides match TRBD2. The sequence was collected from a woman older than 75 with acute or convalescent COVID-19. The CDR3: CASSQVYTSGGRGTQYF. The CDR3 DNA is TGTGCCAGCAGCCAAGTTTACACTAGCGGGGGCAGGGGTACGCAGTATTTT.